This T cell receptor beta chain derives from a study of T-cell memory formation after mild COVID-19 (dated by TCRdb to 2020 to 2022). Some background on the complete study: TCR sequence clusters from the two donors were found to be largely donor specific. In a couple of donors, T-cell clones that expanded and contracted after mild COVID-19 were followed by sequencing TCRalpha and TCRbeta repertoires longitudinally. The cohort was made up of two young adult volunteers, one female and one male, who were previously healthy.

This clonotype was seen a handful of times. This clone's antigen is unknown. Base qualities are not at hand, and no much larger clone is one base apart. PBMCs were isolated by Ficoll-Paque density gradient centrifugation. The reads were generated on an Illumina NovaSeq 6000. TCRalpha and TCRbeta cDNA libraries were constructed by 5'RACE with constant-segment primers, with sample barcodes and unique molecular identifiers being introduced. Trizol reagent was used to extract RNA from every sample. Library amplification was performed in two PCR steps, and a second sample barcode and Illumina TruSeq adapters were introduced in the second step. Sequencing of libraries was performed on an Illumina NovaSeq with 2 x 150 bp paired-end reads. As for the original processing: With migec v1.2.7, reads were demultiplexed and then collapsed into UMI-guided consensus sequences. With mixcr v2.1.11, UMI consensuses were aligned to TRA and TRB V and J templates and assembled into clonotypes. A clonotype was counted as expanded or contracted only when both edgeR and NoisET called the clonotype significant, with the noise models trained on biological replicates. edgeR calls used a false discovery rate-adjusted p below 0.01 and a log2 fold-change threshold of 1. As an exploratory analysis of dynamics, max-normalized trajectories of the 1000 most abundant clonotypes were examined with PCA combined with hierarchical clustering. Separately sequenced CD4+ and CD8+ repertoires were used to assign the CD4 or CD8 phenotype of responding clones. Using fastp at Q25 and MiXCR, TCRdb reprocessed the public reads and kept productive beta chains. Entries that share a CDR3 protein sequence are merged under the most common genes and DNA. TCRdb's processing, not the authors' own work, is the source of the V and J calls. This sample holds hundreds of thousands of distinct CDR3 sequences; approximately 25% were observed only once. The ten largest account for roughly an eighth of the sample.

The CDR3 goes from the cysteine to the phenylalanine over 11 residues. CDR3 DNA only is kept here, 33 bases in frame from base 1. CDR1 is given as SGHAT and CDR2 as FQNNGV, both from the germline V gene. Cut back by 2 bases and 9 bases, the V and J ends lie 5 bases apart. Results the study describes overall, beyond this receptor: Whether the second-wave clones peaking on day 37 were SARS-CoV-2 specific was not confirmed. Contracting CD4+ clones appeared mostly in the CM and EM memory subsets, whereas CD8+ clones were enriched in EMRA. Clones contracting from day 15 to 85 had balanced CD4/CD8 phenotypes, while a second wave expanding from day 15 to 37 was biased towards CD4+. The study covered only a couple of mild cases, and larger cohorts including severe cases with pre-infection samples were considered necessary. Some responding clones were detected in pre-infection memory, which suggested that pre-existing cross-reactive memory T cells had joined the SARS-CoV-2 response.

Sequenced material: PBMCs or a T cell subset sorted from them (not recorded which). This clonotype was obtained from an adult woman who had mild COVID-19 (a few samples of this study predate the infection). The sample titles of this study are shuffled in the database, so cell type and time point are left out; the donor was told from shared clones. The rearrangement joined TRBV11-2 to TRBJ2-1; no D segment can be confidently identified. The CDR3 sequence is CASSLMSEQFF. The nucleotide sequence reads as follows: TGTGCCAGCAGCTTAATGTCTGAGCAGTTCTTC.